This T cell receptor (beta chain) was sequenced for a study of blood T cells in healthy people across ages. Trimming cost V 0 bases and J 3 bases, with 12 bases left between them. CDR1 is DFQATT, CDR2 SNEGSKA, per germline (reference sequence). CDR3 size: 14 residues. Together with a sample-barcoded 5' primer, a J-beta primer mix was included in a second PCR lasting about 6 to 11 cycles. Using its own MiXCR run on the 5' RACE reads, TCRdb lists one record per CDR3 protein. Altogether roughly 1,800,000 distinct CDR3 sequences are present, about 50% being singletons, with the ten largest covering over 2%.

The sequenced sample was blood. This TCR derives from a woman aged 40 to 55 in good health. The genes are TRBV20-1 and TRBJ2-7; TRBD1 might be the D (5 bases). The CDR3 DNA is TGCAGTGCTAGAGATCAGGGATCGGTCTACGAGCAGTACTTC. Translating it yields CSARDQGSVYEQYF.